The TCR beta chain described here comes from a study of low-dose radiotherapy and immunotherapy resistance in tumors. This clonotype showed up many times. The time point was: after trial treatment. Documented treatment: LDRT plus nivolumab, ipilimumab, low-dose cyclophosphamide and aspirin (RACIN trial). Both TCRalpha and TCRbeta chains were reverse transcribed with V-gene-specific primers. TCR amplification ran 15 to 20 PCR cycles using constant-region and V-primer adapter primers. TCRdb fed the reads into MiXCR, producing one record per CDR3 protein. The sample has fewer than 110,000 distinct CDR3 sequences, 20% seen once. The CDR3 sequence is 14 residues long. Germline V gene lookup returns CDR1 MNHEY and CDR2 SMNVEV (reference sequence). Germline trimming cut 5 bases from V and 4 bases from J; bases unmatched to any gene: 5.

The genes are TRBV27 and TRBJ2-7, with 10 bases lining up with TRBD1. The sample was PBMCs, taken after low-dose radiotherapy plus immunotherapy. The clonotype was recovered from a male donor with prostate cancer. Here the CDR3 reads CASSPRTGGYEQYF. In DNA form, the CDR3 reads TGTGCCAGCAGTCCCCGGACAGGGGGTTACGAGCAGTACTTC.